This TCR beta chain originates from a study of T-cell memory formation after mild COVID-19. TCRdb passed the 5' RACE reads through MiXCR, listing each CDR3 protein once. The data show a few hundred thousand distinct CDR3 sequences, approximately 10% seen once. Trimming took 5 bases from V and 4 from J, leaving 11 bases between them. The CDR3 extends over 13 amino acids. The germline CDR1 and CDR2 sequences are MNHNS and SASEGT. Sequenced sample: PBMCs or a T cell subset sorted from them (not recorded which). The chain couples TRBV6-1 to TRBJ2-5; D perhaps matches TRBD2 (5 bases). The receptor's source is a man between 18 and 35 years old who had mild COVID-19 (a few samples of this study predate the infection). Cell type and time point are not known. The CDR3 nucleotides are TGTGCCAGCAGTCTCTCGGGGTTAGAGACCCAGTACTTC. Protein sequence: CASSLSGLETQYF.